The 22 T cell receptor beta chains presented below share a single source sample, sequenced in a study of identical twins. MiXCR, applied by TCRdb to the 5' RACE reads, yields one record per CDR3 protein. The sample contains roughly 1.6 million distinct CDR3 sequences, under 35% of which appear only once. The sequencing input was cord blood. These receptors originate from a newborn girl in good health.

The V gene is TRBV6-7, the J gene TRBJ2-5, with a tentative D call TRBD2 (6 bases). TRBV6-7 is treated as an ORF (open reading frame) with a function not yet certain. The V end was cut by 2 bases, the J end by 1 base, with 14 bases between. The CDR3 length is 16 residues. CDR3 residues: CASSYPTLGGQETQYF. As DNA, the CDR3 is TGTGCCAGCAGTTACCCGACACTCGGGGGCCAAGAGACCCAGTACTTC.

The sample holds many counts of this clonotype. The chain carries TRBV6-5 and TRBJ2-7, with 8 bases that match TRBD2. CDR1 and CDR2 (germline): MNHEY, SVGAGI. With 5 bases clipped from V and 2 bases from J, the junction kept 11 bases outside the gene matches. The CDR3 is 16 residues long. The CDR3 region is CASSGSGTRDPYEQYF. DNA of the CDR3: TGTGCCAGCAGTGGCTCCGGGACTAGGGATCCCTACGAGCAGTACTTC.

The chain joins TRBV7-2 to TRBJ2-1, with 10 positions matching TRBD2. The J call may not be correct, given that the DNA end is closer to TRBJ2-7. The CDR3 consists of 18 residues. Germline lookup yields CDR1 SGHTA and CDR2 FQGNSA. This CDR3 reads CASSLAKYASGGSNEQYF. The CDR3 nucleotides read TGTGCCAGCAGCTTAGCGAAGTATGCTAGCGGGGGTAGCAATGAGCAGTACTTC.

This clonotype was picked up a small number of times. V is TRBV4-1 and J is TRBJ1-1; TRBD1 matches 9 bases. This CDR3 comprises 16 residues. Germline assignment: CDR1 MGHRA and CDR2 YSYEKL. V shed 1 base, J shed 10 bases, and the junction held 13 bases outside the gene matches. CDR3 bases: TGCGCCAGCAGCCAAGTGTTAGGGGACAGGGTGGTTGGAGCTTTCTTT. It yields the protein CASSQVLGDRVVGAFF.

The chain links TRBV5-1 to TRBJ2-1; D uncertain. Between the trimmed V and J ends, which lost 6 bases and 5 bases, there was a span of 9 bases. The germline V gene has CDR1 SGHRS and CDR2 YFSETQ. This CDR3 region has 12 residues. The CDR3: CASTDLNNEQFF. CDR3 DNA: TGCGCCAGCACAGACCTTAACAATGAGCAGTTCTTC.

The chain recombines TRBV4-1 with TRBJ2-1; D gene ambiguous. The J call may be mistaken, given a closer DNA end match to TRBJ2-7. CDR1 and CDR2 (germline): MGHRA, YSYEKL. The CDR3 has 15 amino acids. CDR3 nucleotide sequence: TGCGCCAGCAGCCCGAGCTTTTTCCCCTACAATGAGCAGTACTTC. Its protein is CASSPSFFPYNEQYF.

This clonotype appeared once. The chain has TRBV20-1 and TRBJ2-7, with 8 positions matching TRBD2. Germline loops: CDR1 DFQATT, CDR2 SNEGSKA (reference sequence). The CDR3 consists of 14 residues. V dropped 5 bases and J dropped 0; count of bases not matched to a gene: 6. The CDR3 reads CSAPTSASSYEQYF. In DNA, the CDR3 is TGCAGTGCTCCGACTAGCGCCTCCTCCTACGAGCAGTACTTC.

This clonotype turned up a few times. V and J are TRBV27 and TRBJ1-4; 11 nucleotides align to TRBD1. From germline, CDR1 is MNHEY and CDR2 SMNVEV (reference sequence). The CDR3 has 18 residues. The junction had 17 bases not matched to a gene; V was cut back by 11 bases and J by 3 bases. The CDR3 region is CASQKGQGGGWANEKLFF. As DNA, the CDR3 is TGTGCCTCCCAGAAGGGACAGGGGGGGGGATGGGCTAATGAAAAACTGTTTTTT.

This clonotype was counted between two and nine times. Given a much more abundant clone one base away, this may be a read error. This chain joins TRBV2 and TRBJ2-5; perhaps TRBD1 as D (5 bases). V was shortened by 4 bases and J by 3 bases, with 6 bases between the two germline ends. The CDR3 runs to 12 residues. From germline, CDR1 is SNHLY and CDR2 FYNNEI. The CDR3 region has the DNA TGTGCCAGCAGTGCCAGGGAAGAGACCCAGTACTTC. This sequence encodes CASSAREETQYF. Combining the CDR3 with reference TRBV2 and TRBJ2-5 gives the whole variable domain EPEVTQTPSHQVTQMGQEVILRCVPISNHLYFYWYRQILGQKVEFLVSFYNNEISEKSEIFDDQFSVERPDGSNFTLKIRSTKLEDSAMYFCASSAREETQYFGPGTRLLVL.

This chain uses TRBV20-1 with TRBJ1-1; D remains unclear. The CDR3 loop spans 13 amino acids. Trimming removed 4 bases at V and 5 bases at J, with 14 bases between. Germline V CDR1 and CDR2: DFQATT, SNEGSKA (reference sequence). The CDR3, as DNA: TGCAGTGCTATCGGGAAGGGAGCTACTGAAGCTTTCTTT. Translation gives CSAIGKGATEAFF.

Comment on this clonotype: Its ends do not fully match the called genes, so a read error is possible. The chain links TRBV19 to TRBJ1-5, with D uncertain. The germline V gene has CDR1 LNHDA and CDR2 SQIVND (reference sequence). The CDR3 has 14 residues. The DNA of the CDR3 is TGTGCCAGTAGTATAGTCTTTCGGCATCAGCCTCAGCATTTT. This translates into CASSIVFRHQPQHF. The full variable domain, in which reference TRBV19 and TRBJ1-5 provide the parts outside the CDR3, is DGGITQSPKYLFRKEGQNVTLSCEQNLNHDAMYWYRQDPGQGLRLIYYSQIVNDFQKGDIAEGYSVSREKKESFPLTVTSAQKNPTAFYLCASSIVFRHQPQHFGDGTRLSIL.

This chain links TRBV2 with TRBJ2-5, with TRBD2 matching over 8 bases. Germline loops: CDR1 SNHLY, CDR2 FYNNEI. Losses at the gene ends were 7 bases for V and 0 bases for J; bases not matched to a gene: 7. The CDR3 loop spans 15 amino acids. The CDR3: CASKRASGYQETQYF. The CDR3 DNA is TGTGCCAGCAAACGGGCTAGCGGGTACCAAGAGACCCAGTACTTC. The variable domain in full, completed from reference TRBV2 and TRBJ2-5, reads EPEVTQTPSHQVTQMGQEVILRCVPISNHLYFYWYRQILGQKVEFLVSFYNNEISEKSEIFDDQFSVERPDGSNFTLKIRSTKLEDSAMYFCASKRASGYQETQYFGPGTRLLVL.

This clonotype has a handful of counts. V and J are TRBV5-6 and TRBJ2-5, with no clear D. TRBJ2-7 explains the end of the DNA better; the J call may be wrong. Germline loops: CDR1 SGHDT, CDR2 YYEEEE. CDR3 size: 12 residues. The CDR3 DNA reads as TGTGCCAGCAGCTTGATATGGGACGAGCAGTACTTC. It translates to CASSLIWDEQYF.

This clonotype was seen just once. Relative to the germline gene, one junction end is altered; a read error may explain this. This chain links TRBV13 with TRBJ2-3, with 8 bases identical to TRBD2. CDR3 length equals 14 residues. CDR1 and CDR2 from the germline V gene are PRHDT and FYEKMQ (reference sequence). CDR3 amino acids: CASSLQRGRDTRYF. CDR3 DNA: TGTGCCAGCAGCCTACAGCGGGGGCGAGATACGCGGTATTTT.

The rearrangement links TRBV12-3 or TRBV12-4 to TRBJ2-1; 7 bases match TRBD2. V lost 7 bases, J lost 0 bases, and 9 bases stayed unmatched. The CDR3 totals 16 residues. CDR3 residues: CASTERGGGSYNEQFF. The DNA of the CDR3 is TGTGCCAGCACCGAAAGGGGCGGGGGCTCCTACAATGAGCAGTTCTTC.

The chain carries TRBV27 and TRBJ2-1; D call uncertain. This CDR3 contains 12 residues. V was cut by 0 bases and J by 7 bases, with 4 bases left in between. Germline values: CDR1 MNHEY, CDR2 SMNVEV (reference sequence). The CDR3 DNA reads as TGTGCCAGCAGTTTATCCGCGAATGAGCAGTTCTTC. Its protein product is CASSLSANEQFF.

This clonotype was detected ten times or more. The chain couples TRBV27 to TRBJ2-6; D not certain. CDR3 length: 15 amino acids. V dropped 5 bases and J dropped 0 bases, with 8 bases sitting between them. Germline CDR1 is MNHEY and CDR2 is SMNVEV (reference sequence). CDR3 loop: CASSPSGSGANVLTF. As DNA, the CDR3 is TGTGCCAGCAGTCCTTCTGGCTCTGGGGCCAACGTCCTGACTTTC.

This clonotype was seen only a few times. This sequence joins TRBV4-1 and TRBJ2-2; D perhaps matches TRBD1 (7 bases). CDR1 and CDR2 from the germline V gene are MGHRA and YSYEKL. The ends were cut back, 3 bases at V and 7 bases at J, with 12 bases in the middle. CDR3 size: 14 residues. In DNA form, the CDR3 reads TGCGCCAGCAGCCACCTCAGGGGGGACGGGGAGCTGTTTTTT. Encoded protein: CASSHLRGDGELFF.

This chain links TRBV2 with TRBJ1-4, with 7 bases identical to TRBD1. V lost 5 bases, J lost 5 bases, and 5 bases stayed unmatched. CDR3 length: 14 amino acids. CDR1 and CDR2 from the germline V gene are SNHLY and FYNNEI. CDR3 sequence (DNA): TGTGCCAGCAGTCGGACAGGACAGAATGAAAAACTGTTTTTT. As protein: CASSRTGQNEKLFF. The whole variable domain, remainder taken from reference TRBV2 and TRBJ1-4, is EPEVTQTPSHQVTQMGQEVILRCVPISNHLYFYWYRQILGQKVEFLVSFYNNEISEKSEIFDDQFSVERPDGSNFTLKIRSTKLEDSAMYFCASSRTGQNEKLFFGSGTQLSVL.

This chain uses TRBV20-1 with TRBJ2-7; the D gene is possibly TRBD2 (6 bases). Trimming shortened V by 6 bases and J by 4 bases, and 19 bases separated the two germline ends. This CDR3 comprises 14 residues. Germline-derived CDR1 and CDR2 are DFQATT and SNEGSKA (reference sequence). The CDR3 nucleotides read TGCAGTGCCCGGGACTTCGGCGTGAATTACGAGCAGTACTTC. Translating gives CSARDFGVNYEQYF.

The chain carries TRBV20-1 and TRBJ1-3, with 7 bases identical to TRBD1. Germline-derived CDR1 and CDR2 are DFQATT and SNEGSKA (reference sequence). CDR3 length: 15 amino acids. Losses at the gene ends were 0 bases for V and 2 bases for J; bases not matched to a gene: 4. CDR3 sequence: CSARDNRGPGNTIYF. For the CDR3, the DNA is TGCAGTGCTAGAGATAACAGGGGACCTGGAAACACCATATATTTT.

The sample holds a few counts of this clonotype. V and J are TRBV7-9 and TRBJ2-3; perhaps TRBD2 as D (5 bases). Germline V CDR1 and CDR2: SEHNR, FQNEAQ (reference sequence). Trimming pared 1 base from V and 5 bases from J, leaving 19 bases between. This CDR3 has 17 amino acids. CDR3 in DNA: TGTGCCAGCAGCTTAGTAGTCCACCAGTCTGGGAGAGATACGCAGTATTTT. It yields the protein CASSLVVHQSGRDTQYF.